Listed here is a single T cell receptor beta chain. This specimen includes other DNA sequences encoding the same CDR3. The material for each subset, its genomic DNA, was split evenly across several immunoSEQ plates. Here immunoSEQ multiplex PCR was the method, and the copy in TCRdb shows in-frame clones only, minus some. The data show 2 million to 2.5 million clones, roughly 90% seen once. This record belongs to a study of shared clonotypes between healthy human individuals. At the level of the study: Per-donor plates numbered three CD4 naive, three CD4 memory, two CD8 naive and one CD8 memory.

This CDR3 has 15 amino acids. Looked up from germline, CDR1 is SGHNT and CDR2 is YYREEE (reference sequence). V was cut by 2 bases and J by 1 base, with 9 bases left in between. The chain joins TRBV5-4 to TRBJ2-2; D is perhaps TRBD2 (6 bases). This TCR was sampled from a man between 18 and 35 years old in good health. Some clones in this sample may be carry-over from other donors' samples. The sample was naive CD4+ T cells from PBMCs. Subset denoted: CD45RA+ positively selected. CDR3 nucleotide sequence: TGTGCCAGCAGCTTTGGAGGGGAGAACACCGGGGAGCTGTTTTTT. Its protein product is CASSFGGENTGELFF. Full variable domain (remainder filled in from reference TRBV5-4 and TRBJ2-2): ETGVTQSPTHLIKTRGQQVTLRCSSQSGHNTVSWYQQALGQGPQFIFQYYREEENGRGNFPPRFSGLQFPNYSSELNVNALELDDSALYLCASSFGGENTGELFFGEGSRLTVL.